These T cell receptor beta chains were read from a single sample in a study of spatial heterogeneity in lung cancer. TCRdb re-called the 5' RACE reads through MiXCR, storing one row per CDR3 protein. This sample yields roughly 15,000 distinct CDR3 sequences, of which approximately 4.5% are seen a single time; 18% belongs to the top ten. Sequences were derived from lung tumor tissue, sampled at surgery. Receptors originate from a female donor with early-stage non-small cell lung cancer. The CDR3 runs from the conserved cysteine through the conserved F or W. Fields, in order: D gene, J gene, V gene, clone size, CDR3 DNA, CDR3 protein. A D gene is named only where the DNA matches it firmly. Clone size is given as once, few or many counts, or a class when the clone is expanded.

NA,TRBJ2-1,TRBV7-2,medium-sized,TGTGCCAGCAGCCTTTCGTTGAATAGTCAACAGTTCTTC,CASSLSLNSQQFF
TRBD1,TRBJ2-5,TRBV10-3,many,TGTGCCATCAGTGATTTGACAGGGGGCGGAGAGACCCAGTACTTC,CAISDLTGGGETQYF
NA,TRBJ2-3,TRBV3-1,many,TGTGCCAGCAGCCGCCCCCCCACAGATACGCAGTATTTT,CASSRPPTDTQYF
NA,TRBJ1-1,TRBV20-1,many,TGCAGTGCCTCTTCTGATTCAAACACTGAAGCTTTCTTT,CSASSDSNTEAFF
TRBD1,TRBJ2-7,TRBV13,many,TGTGCCAGCAGCCCTAAGGACAGGGGGCTTTACGAGCAGTACTTC,CASSPKDRGLYEQYF
NA,TRBJ2-3,TRBV5-1,many,TGCGCCAGCAGCTTTAGCGGAGACACAGATACGCAGTATTTT,CASSFSGDTDTQYF
NA,TRBJ2-1,TRBV7-6,many,TGTGCCAGCAGCTTAGCGGGGGTCCCCCCCCATGAGCAGTTCTTC,CASSLAGVPPHEQFF
TRBD2,TRBJ2-1,TRBV12-3/TRBV12-4,many,TGTGCCAGCAGATCCCGTCCCCTAGCGGGGGACTACAATGAGCAGTTCTTC,CASRSRPLAGDYNEQFF
NA,TRBJ2-5,TRBV5-6,many,TGTGCCAGCAGCTTACGGGCCTTCCAAGAGACCCAGTACTTC,CASSLRAFQETQYF
NA,TRBJ1-5,TRBV5-4,medium-sized,TGTGCCAGCAGCTCGGGGCCCCTTCAGCCCCAGCATTTT,CASSSGPLQPQHF
TRBD2,TRBJ2-3,TRBV20-1,many,TGCAGTGCTGAACTAGCGGGGGGGCGGGATACGCAGTATTTT,CSAELAGGRDTQYF
TRBD2,TRBJ2-1,TRBV5-1,many,TGCGCCAGCAGCTTGGCCGACGCTAGCGGGGGGAACCGGAATGAGCAGTTCTTC,CASSLADASGGNRNEQFF
NA,TRBJ2-2,TRBV6-5,many,TGTGCCAGCGGTGAGGGCCAGAACACCGGGGAGCTGTTTTTT,CASGEGQNTGELFF